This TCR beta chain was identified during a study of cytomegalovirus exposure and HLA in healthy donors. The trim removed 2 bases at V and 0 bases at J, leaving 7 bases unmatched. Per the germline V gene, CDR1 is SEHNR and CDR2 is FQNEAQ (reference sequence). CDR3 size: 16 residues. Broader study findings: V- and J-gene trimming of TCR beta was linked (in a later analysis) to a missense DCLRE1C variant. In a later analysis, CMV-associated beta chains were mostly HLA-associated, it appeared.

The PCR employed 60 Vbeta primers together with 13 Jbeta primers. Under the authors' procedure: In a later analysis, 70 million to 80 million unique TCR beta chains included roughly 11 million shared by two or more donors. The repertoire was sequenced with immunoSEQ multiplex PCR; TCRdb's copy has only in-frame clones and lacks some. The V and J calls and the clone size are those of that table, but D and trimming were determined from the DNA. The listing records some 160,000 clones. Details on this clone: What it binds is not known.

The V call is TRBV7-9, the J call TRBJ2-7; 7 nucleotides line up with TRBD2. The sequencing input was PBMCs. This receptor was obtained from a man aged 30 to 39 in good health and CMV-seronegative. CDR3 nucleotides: TGTGCCAGCAGCTTACATAGCGGGCTTAGCTCCTACGAGCAGTACTTC. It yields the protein CASSLHSGLSSYEQYF.